This entry concerns a single TCR beta chain. Its antigen is not identified. For the second PCR, which ran for about 7 to 12 cycles, a sample-barcoded 5' primer and a J-beta primer mix were used. TCRdb re-analysed the 5' RACE reads in MiXCR, keeping a single row per CDR3 protein. Among almost 800,000 distinct CDR3 sequences listed, 55% to 75% were seen once. These data are taken from a study of blood T cells in healthy people across ages. Study outcomes and limitations: Estimates of total diversity, which came from one million sequenced T cells, were considered to be underestimates.

Total RNA amounts of at least 6 micrograms were extracted per sample. Between the trimmed V and J ends, which lost 4 bases and 10 bases, there was a span of 14 bases. The CDR3 sequence is 13 residues long. CDR1 MNHNS and CDR2 SASEGT come from the germline V gene. Input material: blood. This rearrangement joins TRBV6-1 to TRBJ2-1; D is ambiguous. The receptor's source is a man under 40 in good health. CDR3 amino acids: CASSGLGFGEQFF. Written as DNA, the CDR3 is TGTGCCAGCAGTGGTCTGGGTTTTGGGGAGCAGTTCTTC.